These T cell receptor beta chains were read from a single sample in a study of T cells in Graves' hyperthyroidism and ophthalmopathy. One entry per CDR3 protein results from TCRdb running MiXCR on the multiplex PCR reads. The sample lists fewer than 400,000 distinct CDR3 sequences; around 17% were seen once. The material sequenced was blood. These receptors were obtained from a man aged 25-45 years with Graves' hyperthyroidism. Each CDR3 is given without its conserved first and last residue. Fields, in order: J gene, V gene, CDR3 protein.

j_gene: TRBJ2-1
v_gene: TRBV20-1
CDR3aa: SALRRPQINNEQF

j_gene: TRBJ1-5
v_gene: TRBV20-1
CDR3aa: SARPWSNQPQH

j_gene: TRBJ1-2
v_gene: TRBV5-1
CDR3aa: ASSLTGVGYT

j_gene: TRBJ1-1
v_gene: TRBV10-3
CDR3aa: AISPQQGAEAF

j_gene: TRBJ2-3
v_gene: TRBV19
CDR3aa: ASSRAEGGPAGDTQY

j_gene: TRBJ1-1
v_gene: TRBV11-1
CDR3aa: ASSLVGQMNTEAF

j_gene: TRBJ1-1
v_gene: TRBV12-3/TRBV12-4
CDR3aa: ASSYADGKAF

j_gene: TRBJ1-1
v_gene: TRBV5-6
CDR3aa: ASSQGGLNTEAF

j_gene: TRBJ2-7
v_gene: TRBV20-1
CDR3aa: SAAGTSGTPSSGQY

j_gene: TRBJ2-1
v_gene: TRBV20-1
CDR3aa: SAPAAPNEQF

j_gene: TRBJ2-1
v_gene: TRBV29-1
CDR3aa: SVDAAGGPNHPHYPYNEQF

j_gene: TRBJ1-1
v_gene: TRBV7-3
CDR3aa: ASSLANGVDAF

j_gene: TRBJ2-2
v_gene: TRBV7-9
CDR3aa: ASSLFTLGTGELF

j_gene: TRBJ1-5
v_gene: TRBV5-1
CDR3aa: ASSLGFSDSNQPQH

j_gene: TRBJ2-7
v_gene: TRBV10-3
CDR3aa: AISTRSGRGDDEQY

j_gene: TRBJ2-7
v_gene: TRBV12-3/TRBV12-4
CDR3aa: ASSLGPLEQY

j_gene: TRBJ1-1
v_gene: TRBV12-3/TRBV12-4
CDR3aa: ASSLLAPPLTEAF

j_gene: TRBJ1-5
v_gene: TRBV12-3/TRBV12-4
CDR3aa: ASSLRYSFMGQRNNQPQH

j_gene: TRBJ2-7
v_gene: TRBV12-3/TRBV12-4
CDR3aa: ASSSTVKSSYEQY

j_gene: TRBJ2-3
v_gene: TRBV20-1
CDR3aa: SALQRTSYTQY

j_gene: TRBJ2-7
v_gene: TRBV7-9
CDR3aa: ASSPPAEYEQY

j_gene: TRBJ1-1
v_gene: TRBV30
CDR3aa: AWIVDRGYTEAF